One and the same sample provided the 26 T cell receptor beta chains below, sequenced in a study of T cell clones after liver transplantation. The assay was immunoSEQ multiplex PCR, and TCRdb's table has in-frame clones only and misses some. Of some 120,000 clones listed, roughly nine tenths are singletons. Sequenced material: CD4+ T cells from blood, taken 12 months after liver transplant. Receptors originate from a human patient who received a liver transplant. Some T cells may have originated in the graft donor.

V is TRBV9 and J is TRBJ2-5, with D hard to call. This CDR3 region has 14 residues. V was clipped by 1 base and J by 0 bases, with 7 bases between them. Looked up from germline, CDR1 is SGDLS and CDR2 is YYNGEE. Here the CDR3 DNA reads TGTGCCAGCAGCGTAAGGTCTAACCAAGAGACCCAGTACTTC. Its protein product is CASSVRSNQETQYF.

The V and J genes are TRBV15 and TRBJ1-2; D possibly corresponds to TRBD1 (5 bases). The CDR3 consists of 17 residues. Germline V CDR1 and CDR2: LNHNV, YYDKDF (reference sequence). The V gene lost 0 bases and the J gene lost 5 bases, with 19 bases spanning the gap. The CDR3 region is CATSRDPTRADGYGYTF. The CDR3 DNA reads TGTGCCACCAGCAGAGATCCTACCAGGGCGGATGGGTATGGCTACACCTTC.

The J gene is TRBJ2-3, the V gene TRBV27, with 7 bases aligning to TRBD1. The V and J ends lost 3 bases and 2 bases, in that order; junction bases with no gene match: 8. Germline CDR1 is MNHEY and CDR2 is SMNVEV (reference sequence). The CDR3 is made up of 16 amino acids. The CDR3 spells CASSFGQDWVTDTQYF. The CDR3 DNA is TGTGCCAGCAGTTTTGGACAGGACTGGGTCACAGATACGCAGTATTTT.

This clone was observed once. V is TRBV11-3 and J is TRBJ2-1; D uncertain. Germline CDR1 SGHNT, CDR2 YENEEA. This CDR3 has 17 amino acids. Trimming cost V 5 bases and J 0 bases, with 17 bases left between them. The CDR3 is CASSQGKAAFSYNEQFF. CDR3 bases: TGTGCCAGCAGCCAAGGGAAGGCGGCATTCTCCTACAATGAGCAGTTCTTC.

CDR3 DNA: TGTGCCAGTAGTATCAGGGGGGGCGAGCAGTACTTC. It translates to CASSIRGGEQYF. The V and J genes are TRBV19 and TRBJ2-7, with D perhaps assigned TRBD1 or TRBD2 (7 bases each). Germline V gives CDR1 LNHDA, CDR2 SQIVND (reference sequence). This CDR3 is 12 amino acids long. Deletions cut 3 bases from V and 6 bases from J, with 9 bases between.

This rearrangement joins TRBV27 to TRBJ2-3; no definite D call. V was clipped by 3 bases and J by 2 bases, with 9 bases between them. The CDR3 covers 14 residues. Germline CDR1 and CDR2: MNHEY and SMNVEV (reference sequence). In nucleotides, the CDR3 is TGTGCCAGCAGTTTGAATGGGTACACAGATACGCAGTATTTT. Residues: CASSLNGYTDTQYF.

This chain links TRBV29-1 with TRBJ1-2, with D tentatively TRBD1 (6 bases). The CDR3 length is 12 residues. The ends were cut back, 7 bases at V and 0 bases at J, with 9 bases in the middle. CDR1 and CDR2 (germline): SQVTM, ANQGSEA. The CDR3, as DNA: TGCAGCGCCAACAGGGCTAACTATGGCTACACCTTC. Amino acid sequence: CSANRANYGYTF.

The chain is built from TRBV4-3 and TRBJ2-1; 9 bases are shared with TRBD1. The germline CDR1 and CDR2 sequences are LGHNA and YSLEER. Unmatched junction bases numbered 8, after V lost 2 bases and J lost 6 bases. The CDR3 has 16 amino acids. CDR3 DNA: TGCGCCAGCAGCCAACAACCACAGGGGGCAGGCAATGAGCAGTTCTTC. This codes for CASSQQPQGAGNEQFF.

J is TRBJ2-1 and V is TRBV5-6, with 10 bases fitting TRBD1. The CDR3 covers 16 residues. The V segment lost 4 bases and the J segment 3 bases; nucleotides outside the gene matches: 7. Looked up from germline, CDR1 is SGHDT and CDR2 is YYEEEE. The CDR3 sequence is CASSPGQGTLYNEQFF. CDR3 DNA: TGTGCCAGCAGCCCGGGACAGGGGACCCTCTACAATGAGCAGTTCTTC.

In this sample, this clone turned up a few times. V gene TRBV2 combines with J gene TRBJ1-2; 9 bases align to TRBD1. Germline V lookup: CDR1 SNHLY, CDR2 FYNNEI. Trimming took 4 bases from V and 6 from J; bases not matched to a gene: 9. This CDR3 region has 15 residues. The CDR3 region is CASSVGGQGNHGYTF. The CDR3 DNA follows: TGTGCCAGCAGTGTCGGTGGACAGGGGAACCATGGCTACACCTTC.

Only one count was recorded for this clone. The rearrangement links TRBV19 to TRBJ1-2; TRBD1 matches 7 bases. The CDR3 extends over 13 amino acids. J lost 6 bases, V lost 3 bases, and 4 bases had no gene match. Germline CDR1 is LNHDA and CDR2 is SQIVND (reference sequence). CDR3 loop: CASSIDRVNGYTF. CDR3 coding DNA: TGTGCCAGTAGTATCGACAGGGTGAATGGCTACACCTTC.

The V gene is TRBV11-3, the J gene TRBJ2-5; maybe TRBD2 (5 bases). There are 13 residues in the CDR3. Germline CDR1 and CDR2: SGHNT and YENEEA. V lost 1 base to trimming and J lost 5 bases, with 8 bases between them. Here the CDR3 reads CASSLAGSETQYF. In nucleotides, the CDR3 is TGTGCCAGCAGCTTAGCGGGGTCGGAGACCCAGTACTTC.

The chain joins TRBV19 to TRBJ1-2, with no clear D. The CDR3 is 14 amino acids. Germline-derived CDR1 and CDR2 are LNHDA and SQIVND (reference sequence). V dropped 7 bases and J dropped 2 bases, with 14 bases sitting between them. The CDR3 here is CASIGPGINYGYTF. CDR3 sequence (DNA): TGTGCCAGTATTGGCCCGGGGATCAACTATGGCTACACCTTC.

This clone came up once. The J gene is TRBJ1-1, the V gene TRBV5-5; D is ambiguous. The length of the CDR3 is 15 residues. Per the germline V gene, CDR1 is SGHKS and CDR2 is YYEKEE (reference sequence). Trimming pared 4 bases from V and 0 bases from J, leaving 13 bases between. For the CDR3, the DNA is TGTGCCAGCAGCCGCATTGGGCACTTGAACACTGAAGCTTTCTTT. This encodes CASSRIGHLNTEAFF.

The chain links TRBV27 to TRBJ2-7, with unresolved D. This CDR3 has 14 residues. Germline lookup yields CDR1 MNHEY and CDR2 SMNVEV (reference sequence). Trimming took 6 bases from V and 4 from J, leaving 16 bases between them. CDR3 sequence: CASRPTSAGYEQYF. CDR3 DNA: TGTGCCAGCAGGCCGACCTCTGCTGGGTACGAGCAGTACTTC.

This clone was observed a single time. This sequence joins TRBV4-2 and TRBJ2-3; D is unresolved. The germline V gene has CDR1 LGHNA and CDR2 YNFKEQ. CDR3 size: 16 residues. Trimming took 1 base from V and 1 from J, leaving 12 bases between them. This chain's CDR3 is CASSQVGILGTDTQYF. Here the CDR3 DNA reads TGTGCCAGCAGCCAAGTTGGGATTTTGGGCACAGATACGCAGTATTTT.

The rearrangement joins TRBV11-2 to TRBJ2-7, with 12 bases identical to TRBD2. The J segment lost 0 bases and the V segment lost 5 bases, leaving 11 bases of the junction unmatched. The CDR3 length is 18 residues. Per germline, CDR1 SGHAT and CDR2 FQNNGV. The CDR3 coding sequence is TGTGCCAGCAGCCCGAGGACGGGACTAGCGGGTATCTCCTACGAGCAGTACTTC. Translation gives CASSPRTGLAGISYEQYF.

This clone was counted once. The chain employs TRBV7-8 and TRBJ2-7, with a possible D match to TRBD2 (6 bases). Trimming shortened V by 1 base and J by 2 bases, and 15 bases separated the two germline ends. The CDR3 has 16 amino acids. The germline V gene has CDR1 SGHVS and CDR2 FQNEAQ. Here the CDR3 reads CASSLDYGSPPYEQYF. Written as DNA, the CDR3 is TGTGCCAGCAGCTTAGATTACGGGAGCCCTCCCTACGAGCAGTACTTC.

The V gene is TRBV4-3, the J gene TRBJ2-2, with D uncertain. The V end was cut by 0 bases, the J end by 1 base, with 6 bases between. This CDR3 is 15 amino acids long. Germline assignment: CDR1 LGHNA and CDR2 YSLEER. The CDR3 loop is CASSQEKQNTGELFF. Written as DNA, the CDR3 is TGCGCCAGCAGCCAAGAGAAACAGAACACCGGGGAGCTGTTTTTT.

This CDR3 is CASSGSPGEPQHF. In DNA form, the CDR3 reads TGTGCCAGCAGTGGATCCCCCGGGGAGCCCCAGCATTTT. The V and J genes are TRBV6-5 and TRBJ1-5; D gene ambiguous. Trimming removed 5 bases from V and 8 bases from J, with 13 bases in between. CDR3 size: 13 residues. Germline V CDR1 and CDR2: MNHEY, SVGAGI.

The chain recombines TRBV5-1 with TRBJ2-7; D is perhaps TRBD2 (6 bases). The CDR3 consists of 15 residues. Germline CDR1 reads SGHRS; CDR2 reads YFSETQ. Trimming shortened V by 3 bases and J by 2 bases, and 15 bases separated the two germline ends. The CDR3 sequence: CASSSGGSGTYEQYF. CDR3 nucleotide sequence: TGCGCCAGCAGCTCCGGTGGTAGCGGTACCTACGAGCAGTACTTC.

This chain joins TRBV19 and TRBJ1-3, with TRBD1 matching over 7 bases. This CDR3 is 15 amino acids long. Germline CDR1 LNHDA, CDR2 SQIVND (reference sequence). V lost 3 bases and J lost 0; bases outside the gene matches: 2. The CDR3 bases are TGTGCCAGTAGTATCGAGGGGGCCTCTGGAAACACCATATATTTT. Protein product: CASSIEGASGNTIYF.

The V and J genes are TRBV6-5 and TRBJ1-1; D might be TRBD1 (5 bases). V shed 8 bases and J shed 0 bases, with 7 bases lying between them. There are 12 residues in the CDR3. Germline V gene data show CDR1 as MNHEY and CDR2 as SVGAGI. The CDR3 region is CASSGLNTEAFF. The CDR3 region has the DNA TGTGCCAGCTCAGGGTTGAACACTGAAGCTTTCTTT.

This chain joins TRBV5-4 and TRBJ2-3; unclear D gene. V lost 4 bases to trimming and J lost 4 bases, with 10 bases between them. Germline values: CDR1 SGHNT, CDR2 YYREEE (reference sequence). The CDR3 covers 13 residues. The CDR3 sequence: CASSRGESDTQYF. The CDR3 DNA is TGTGCCAGCAGCCGCGGAGAGTCAGATACGCAGTATTTT.

V usage is TRBV2 and J usage is TRBJ1-4; D uncertain. The CDR3 has 14 residues. Germline-derived CDR1 and CDR2 are SNHLY and FYNNEI. V shed 8 bases and J shed 5 bases, with 15 bases lying between them. This CDR3 is CASHRDGLNEKLFF. CDR3 sequence (DNA): TGTGCCAGCCATCGCGACGGCTTAAATGAAAAACTGTTTTTT.

The J gene is TRBJ1-5, the V gene TRBV6-6; 7 bases are shared with TRBD1. The CDR3 contains 13 residues. V lost 8 bases and J lost 7; bases outside the gene matches: 8. The germline V gene has CDR1 MNHNY and CDR2 SVGAGI (reference sequence). CDR3 sequence reads: CASGTAVNQPQHF. The CDR3 nucleotides read TGTGCCAGCGGGACAGCCGTCAACCAGCCCCAGCATTTT.